This T cell receptor (beta chain) was captured in a study of OX40 agonist ivuxolimab in advanced cancers. Study conclusions and caveats: The investigators did not determine what antigen specificity the expanded peripheral T cells had. Among the lowest peripheral clonal expansion occurred in 0.1-3.0 mg/kg partial responders. Certain nonresponders likewise exhibited a low normalized T-cell clonal expansion.

Samples were taken at baseline and on day 1 of cycles 4 and 7. This table comes from immunoSEQ multiplex PCR, and its TCRdb copy is limited to in-frame clones, with some not included. The sample lists tens of thousands of clones; just over 90% were seen once. The sample holds a few counts of this clone. What it recognizes is unknown. The CDR3 is 13 amino acids. Germline CDR1 reads SGHRS; CDR2 reads YFSETQ. V shed 7 bases and J shed 0 bases, with 8 bases lying between them. The TCR comes from an adult with an advanced solid tumor such as melanoma, head and neck, liver or kidney cancer. The J gene is TRBJ2-4, the V gene TRBV5-1; D perhaps matches TRBD2 (6 bases). Sequencing used CD4+ or CD8+ T cells sorted from blood, obtained in a trial of the OX40 agonist ivuxolimab. This chain's CDR3 is CASSGEAKNIQYF. The CDR3, as DNA: TGCGCCAGCTCGGGAGAAGCCAAAAACATTCAGTACTTC.